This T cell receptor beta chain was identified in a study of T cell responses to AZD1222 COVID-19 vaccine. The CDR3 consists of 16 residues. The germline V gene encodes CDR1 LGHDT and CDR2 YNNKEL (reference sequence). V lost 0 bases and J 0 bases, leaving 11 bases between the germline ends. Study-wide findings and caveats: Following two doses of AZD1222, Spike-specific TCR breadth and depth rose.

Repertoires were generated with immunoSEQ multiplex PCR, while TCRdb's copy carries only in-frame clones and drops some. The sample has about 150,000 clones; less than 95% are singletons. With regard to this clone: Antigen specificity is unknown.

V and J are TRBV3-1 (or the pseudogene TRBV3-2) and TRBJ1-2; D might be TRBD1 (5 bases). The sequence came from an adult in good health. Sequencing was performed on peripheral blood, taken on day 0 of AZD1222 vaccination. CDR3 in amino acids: CASSQDQGAANYGYTF. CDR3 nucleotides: TGTGCCAGCAGCCAAGATCAGGGAGCAGCTAACTATGGCTACACCTTC.